This T cell receptor beta chain comes out of a study of OX40 agonist ivuxolimab in advanced cancers. The germline V gene encodes CDR1 SGHTA and CDR2 FQGTGA. The CDR3 contains 15 residues. V gave up 1 base and J gave up 4 bases, with 13 bases separating them. This clone was observed once. Clones were sequenced by immunoSEQ multiplex PCR, and TCRdb holds only the in-frame ones, with some missing. The sample yields 70,000 to 90,000 clones, about 89% seen once. The chain recombines TRBV7-3 with TRBJ1-1, with a tentative D call TRBD1 (5 bases). The specimen was CD4+ or CD8+ T cells sorted from blood, collected in a trial of the OX40 agonist ivuxolimab. The clonotype originates from an adult with an advanced solid tumor such as melanoma, head and neck, liver or kidney cancer. The CDR3 DNA sequence: TGTGCCAGCAGCTTAAGCGGGGCCTCGCTCACTGAAGCTTTCTTT. Translated: CASSLSGASLTEAFF.